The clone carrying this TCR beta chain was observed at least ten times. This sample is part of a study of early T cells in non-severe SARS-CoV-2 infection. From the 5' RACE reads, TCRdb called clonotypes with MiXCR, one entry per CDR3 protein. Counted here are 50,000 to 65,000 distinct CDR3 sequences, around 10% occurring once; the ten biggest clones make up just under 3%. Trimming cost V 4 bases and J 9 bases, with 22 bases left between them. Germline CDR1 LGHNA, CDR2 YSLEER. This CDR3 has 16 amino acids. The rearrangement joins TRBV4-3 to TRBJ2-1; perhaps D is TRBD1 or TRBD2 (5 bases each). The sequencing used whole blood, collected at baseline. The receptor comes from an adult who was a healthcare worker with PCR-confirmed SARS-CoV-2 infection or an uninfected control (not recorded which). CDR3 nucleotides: TGCGCCAGCAGCCGGGACCAGCCCGGCCTTGGGGGTGAGCAGTTCTTC. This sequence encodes CASSRDQPGLGGEQFF.